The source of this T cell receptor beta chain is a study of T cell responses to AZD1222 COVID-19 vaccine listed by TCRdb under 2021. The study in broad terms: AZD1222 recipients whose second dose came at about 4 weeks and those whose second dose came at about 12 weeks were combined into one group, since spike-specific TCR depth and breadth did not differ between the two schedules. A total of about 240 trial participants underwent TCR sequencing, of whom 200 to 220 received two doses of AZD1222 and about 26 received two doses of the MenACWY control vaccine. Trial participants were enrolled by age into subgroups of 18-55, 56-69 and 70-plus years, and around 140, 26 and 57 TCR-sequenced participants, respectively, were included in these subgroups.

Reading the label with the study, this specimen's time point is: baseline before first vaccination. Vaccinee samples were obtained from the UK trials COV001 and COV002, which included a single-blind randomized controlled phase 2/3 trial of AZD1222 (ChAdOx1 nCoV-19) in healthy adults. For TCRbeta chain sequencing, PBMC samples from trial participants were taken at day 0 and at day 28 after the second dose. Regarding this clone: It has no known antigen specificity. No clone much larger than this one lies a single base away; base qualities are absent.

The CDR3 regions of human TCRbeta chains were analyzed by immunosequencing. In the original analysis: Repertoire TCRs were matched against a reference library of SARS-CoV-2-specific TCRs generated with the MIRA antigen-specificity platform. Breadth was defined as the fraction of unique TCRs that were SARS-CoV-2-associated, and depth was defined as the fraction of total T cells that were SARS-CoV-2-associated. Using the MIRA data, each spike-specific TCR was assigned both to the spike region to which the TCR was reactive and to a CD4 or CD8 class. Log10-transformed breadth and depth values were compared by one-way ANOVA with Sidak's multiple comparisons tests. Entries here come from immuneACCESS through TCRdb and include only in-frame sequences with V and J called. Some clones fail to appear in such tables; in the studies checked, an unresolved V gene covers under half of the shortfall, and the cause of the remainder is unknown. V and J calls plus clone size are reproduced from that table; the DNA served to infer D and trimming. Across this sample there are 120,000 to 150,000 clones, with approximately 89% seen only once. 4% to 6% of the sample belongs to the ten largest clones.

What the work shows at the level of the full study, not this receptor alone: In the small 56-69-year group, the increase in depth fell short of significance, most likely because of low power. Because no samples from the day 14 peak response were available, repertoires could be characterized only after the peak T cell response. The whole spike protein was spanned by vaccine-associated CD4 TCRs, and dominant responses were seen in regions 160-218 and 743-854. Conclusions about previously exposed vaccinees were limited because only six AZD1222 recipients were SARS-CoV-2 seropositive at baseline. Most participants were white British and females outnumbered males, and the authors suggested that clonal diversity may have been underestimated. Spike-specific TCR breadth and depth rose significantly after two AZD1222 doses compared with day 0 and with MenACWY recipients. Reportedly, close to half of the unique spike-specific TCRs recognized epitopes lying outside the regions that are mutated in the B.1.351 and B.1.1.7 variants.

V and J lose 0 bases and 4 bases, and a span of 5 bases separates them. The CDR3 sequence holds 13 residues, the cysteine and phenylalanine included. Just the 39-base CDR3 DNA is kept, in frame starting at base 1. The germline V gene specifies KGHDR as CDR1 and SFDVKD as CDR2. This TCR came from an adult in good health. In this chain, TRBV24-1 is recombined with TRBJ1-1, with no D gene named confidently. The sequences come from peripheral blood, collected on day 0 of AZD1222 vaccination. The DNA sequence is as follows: TGTGCCACCAGTGATTTGACGAGCACTGAAGCTTTCTTT. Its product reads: CATSDLTSTEAFF.